The 2 T cell receptor beta chains given below trace back to one sample, sequenced in a study of T cells in Graves' hyperthyroidism and ophthalmopathy. Amplification yielded TCR beta CDR3 regions, with RNA transcripts as the source. The TCR CDR3 first-round RT-PCR relied on the HTBI primer set. TCRdb re-analysed the multiplex PCR reads in MiXCR, keeping a single row per CDR3 protein. Here the sample spans roughly 280,000 distinct CDR3 sequences, around 15% being singletons. The source material was blood. Receptor source: a woman between 55 and 75 years old with Graves' ophthalmopathy.

In its sample, this clonotype was seen many times. The chain joins TRBV7-2 to TRBJ2-7; D gene uncertain. The CDR3 spans 12 residues. CDR1 SGHTA and CDR2 FQGNSA come from the germline V gene. Trimming left V 1 base short and J 7 bases short, with 8 bases between. The CDR3, as DNA: TGTGCCAGCAGCTTAGTAGGGAAGGAGCAGTACTTC. Its translation is CASSLVGKEQYF.

A single count supports this clonotype. The chain carries TRBV20-1 and TRBJ2-1; 9 nucleotides line up with TRBD1. Germline V gene data show CDR1 as DFQATT and CDR2 as SNEGSKA (reference sequence). The CDR3 length is 13 residues. The CDR3 DNA reads TGCAGCGGTGGTGGACAGGGGACCGATGAGCAGTTCTTC. Protein product: CSGGGQGTDEQFF.